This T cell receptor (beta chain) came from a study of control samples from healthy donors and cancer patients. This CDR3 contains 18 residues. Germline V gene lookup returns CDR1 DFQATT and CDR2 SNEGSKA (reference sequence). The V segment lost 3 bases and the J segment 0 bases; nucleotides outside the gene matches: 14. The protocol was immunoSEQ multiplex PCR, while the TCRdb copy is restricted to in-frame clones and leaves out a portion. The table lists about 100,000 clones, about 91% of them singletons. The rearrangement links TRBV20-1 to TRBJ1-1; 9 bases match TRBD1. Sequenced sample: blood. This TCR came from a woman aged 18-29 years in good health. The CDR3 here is CSASPLYRGRVLNTEAFF. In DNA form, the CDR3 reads TGCAGTGCTAGTCCCCTCTACAGGGGGCGAGTATTGAACACTGAAGCTTTCTTT.